This T cell receptor beta chain was sequenced for a study of blood T cell repertoires in COVID-19. As for the study in general: Both acute and convalescent COVID-19 samples were obtained from the United States, Italy and Spain.

Profiling relied on immunoSEQ multiplex PCR, and the TCRdb table lists in-frame clones only, not all of them. The sample consists of 380,000 or so clones, 80% to 90% of them appearing once. A Seattle source enrolled patients during active infection and followed them longitudinally. CDR3 length equals 13 residues. Germline V gene lookup returns CDR1 KGHSY and CDR2 FQNENV. The V and J ends lost 3 bases and 4 bases respectively, with 9 bases between them. The chain joins TRBV16 to TRBJ1-1; D is ambiguous. The receptor comes from a woman aged 55-75 years with COVID-19, enrolled during active disease. Sample: peripheral blood. The CDR3 sequence is CASSHGSITEAFF. The DNA for the CDR3 is TGTGCCAGCAGCCATGGGAGTATCACTGAAGCTTTCTTT. The full variable domain, with the rest looked up from reference TRBV16 and TRBJ1-1, is GEEVAQTPKHLVRGEGQKAKLYCAPIKGHSYVFWYQQVLKNEFKFLISFQNENVFDETGMPKERFSAKCLPNSPCSLEIQATKLEDSAVYFCASSHGSITEAFFGQGTRLTVV.